Detailed here is one T cell receptor (beta chain). At sampling all donors were nominally healthy, likely with unrecorded immune exposures. The record originates from a study of cytomegalovirus exposure and HLA in healthy donors. 60 Vbeta and 13 Jbeta primers were used in PCR. The assay was immunoSEQ multiplex PCR, and TCRdb's table has in-frame clones only and misses some. The repertoire holds 150,000 or so clones, with around 84% as singletons. The sample was PBMCs. The TCR sequence derives from a woman between 40 and 50 years old in good health and CMV-seropositive.

CDR3 DNA: TGTGCCAGCAGCTTGGTGGGGAAAGCGGGAGGGCCAATCACAGATACGCAGTATTTT. Translation: CASSLVGKAGGPITDTQYF. This chain uses TRBV5-4 with TRBJ2-3; TRBD2 matches 10 bases. The CDR3 extends over 19 amino acids. Germline lookup yields CDR1 SGHNT and CDR2 YYREEE (reference sequence). Losses at the gene ends were 0 bases for V and 2 bases for J; bases not matched to a gene: 12.